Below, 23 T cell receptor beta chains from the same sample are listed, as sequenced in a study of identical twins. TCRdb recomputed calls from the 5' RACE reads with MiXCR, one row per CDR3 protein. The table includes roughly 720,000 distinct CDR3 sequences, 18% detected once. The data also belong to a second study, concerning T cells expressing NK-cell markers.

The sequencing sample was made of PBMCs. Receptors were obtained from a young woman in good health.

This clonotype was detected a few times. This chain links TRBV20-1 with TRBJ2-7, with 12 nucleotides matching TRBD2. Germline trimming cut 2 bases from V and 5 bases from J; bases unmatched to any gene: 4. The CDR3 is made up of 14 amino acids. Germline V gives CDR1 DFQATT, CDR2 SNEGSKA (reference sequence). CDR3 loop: CSARTLAGGHEQYF. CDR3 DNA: TGCAGTGCTAGAACACTAGCGGGAGGCCACGAGCAGTACTTC.

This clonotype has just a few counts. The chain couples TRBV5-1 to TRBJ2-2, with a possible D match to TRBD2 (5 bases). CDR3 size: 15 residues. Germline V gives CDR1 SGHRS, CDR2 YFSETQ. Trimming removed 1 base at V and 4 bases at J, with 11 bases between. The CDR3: CASSLRDGSTGELFF. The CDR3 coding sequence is TGCGCCAGCAGCTTGCGGGATGGGAGCACCGGGGAGCTGTTTTTT. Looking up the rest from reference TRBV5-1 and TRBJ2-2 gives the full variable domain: KAGVTQTPRYLIKTRGQQVTLSCSPISGHRSVSWYQQTPGQGLQFLFEYFSETQRNKGNFPGRFSGRQFSNSRSEMNVSTLELGDSALYLCASSLRDGSTGELFFGEGSRLTVL.

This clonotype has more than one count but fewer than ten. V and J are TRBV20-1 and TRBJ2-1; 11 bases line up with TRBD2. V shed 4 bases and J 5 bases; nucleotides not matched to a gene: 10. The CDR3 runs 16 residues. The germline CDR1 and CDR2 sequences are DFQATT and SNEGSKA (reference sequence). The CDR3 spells CSATKPLAGGHNEQFF. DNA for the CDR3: TGCAGTGCTACCAAACCGCTAGCGGGAGGCCACAATGAGCAGTTCTTC.

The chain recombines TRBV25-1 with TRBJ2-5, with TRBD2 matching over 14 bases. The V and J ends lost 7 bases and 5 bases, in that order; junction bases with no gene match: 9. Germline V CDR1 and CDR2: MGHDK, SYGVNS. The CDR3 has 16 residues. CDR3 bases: TGTGCCAGCACACCGGGACTAGCGGGAGAGGGGGAGACCCAGTACTTC. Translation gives CASTPGLAGEGETQYF.

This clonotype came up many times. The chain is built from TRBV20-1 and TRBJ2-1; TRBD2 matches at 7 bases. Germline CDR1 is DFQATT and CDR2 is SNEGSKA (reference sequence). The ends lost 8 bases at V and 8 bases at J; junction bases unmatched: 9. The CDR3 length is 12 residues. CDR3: CSLGRARDEQFF. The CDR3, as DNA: TGCAGTCTTGGGAGGGCCAGGGATGAGCAGTTCTTC.

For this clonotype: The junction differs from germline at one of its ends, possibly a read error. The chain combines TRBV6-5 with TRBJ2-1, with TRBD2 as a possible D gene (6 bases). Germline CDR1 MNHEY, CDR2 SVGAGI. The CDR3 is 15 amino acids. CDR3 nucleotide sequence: TGTGCCACCAGTTACCGGGACTCCCAATACAATGAGCAGTTCTTC. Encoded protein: CATSYRDSQYNEQFF.

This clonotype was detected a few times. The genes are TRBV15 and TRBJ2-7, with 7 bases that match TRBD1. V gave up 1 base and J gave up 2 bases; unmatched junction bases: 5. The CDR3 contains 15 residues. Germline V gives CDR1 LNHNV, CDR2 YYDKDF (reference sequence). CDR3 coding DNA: TGTGCCACCAGCAGAGCAGACAGGGTAACCTACGAGCAGTACTTC. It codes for CATSRADRVTYEQYF.

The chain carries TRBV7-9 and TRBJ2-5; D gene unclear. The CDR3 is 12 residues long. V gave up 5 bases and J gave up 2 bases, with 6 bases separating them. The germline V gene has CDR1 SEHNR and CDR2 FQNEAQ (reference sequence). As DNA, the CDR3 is TGTGCCAGCAGCCGAGTACAAGAGACCCAGTACTTC. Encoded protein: CASSRVQETQYF.

CDR3 sequence (DNA): TGTGCCAGCAGCTTCTCTGGCGGGAGGTCCTACAATGAGCAGTTCTTC. Translation: CASSFSGGRSYNEQFF. The chain couples TRBV7-9 to TRBJ2-1, with 8 bases identical to TRBD2. The CDR3 loop spans 16 amino acids. Trimming cost V 3 bases and J 1 base; bases outside gene matches: 5. From germline, CDR1 is SEHNR and CDR2 FQNEAQ (reference sequence).

CDR3 DNA sequence: TGTGCCAGCAGTTTAGTCGTTTCGGGGGAGCTGTTTTTT. Translated: CASSLVVSGELFF. The chain recombines TRBV12-3 or TRBV12-4 with TRBJ2-2, with D unclear. Trimming pared 1 base from V and 8 bases from J, leaving 8 bases between. The CDR3 covers 13 residues.

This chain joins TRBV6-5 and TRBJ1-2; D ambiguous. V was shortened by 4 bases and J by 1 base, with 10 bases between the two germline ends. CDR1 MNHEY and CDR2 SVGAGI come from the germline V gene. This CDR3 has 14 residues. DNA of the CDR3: TGTGCCAGCAGTTCCTTGACAAATAACTATGGCTACACCTTC. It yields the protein CASSSLTNNYGYTF.

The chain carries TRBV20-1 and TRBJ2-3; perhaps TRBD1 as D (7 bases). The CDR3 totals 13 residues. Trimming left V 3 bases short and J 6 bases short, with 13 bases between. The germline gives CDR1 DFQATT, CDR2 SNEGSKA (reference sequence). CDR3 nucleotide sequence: TGCAGTGCTAGTCGCCCAGGGGGGGATACGCAGTATTTT. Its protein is CSASRPGGDTQYF.

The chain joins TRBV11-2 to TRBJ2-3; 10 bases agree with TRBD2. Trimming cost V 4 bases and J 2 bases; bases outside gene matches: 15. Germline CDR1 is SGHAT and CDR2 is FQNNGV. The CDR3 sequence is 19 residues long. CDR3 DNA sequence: TGTGCCAGCAGCTATCTAGCGGGAGCTAGCACCTCCCACACAGATACGCAGTATTTT. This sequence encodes CASSYLAGASTSHTDTQYF.

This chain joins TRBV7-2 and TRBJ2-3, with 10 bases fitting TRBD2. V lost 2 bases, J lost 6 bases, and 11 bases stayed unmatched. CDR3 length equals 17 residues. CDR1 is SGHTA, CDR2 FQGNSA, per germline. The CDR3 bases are TGTGCCAGCAGCTTACTACCTCTAGCGGGGGCCGGGGATACGCAGTATTTT. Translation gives CASSLLPLAGAGDTQYF.

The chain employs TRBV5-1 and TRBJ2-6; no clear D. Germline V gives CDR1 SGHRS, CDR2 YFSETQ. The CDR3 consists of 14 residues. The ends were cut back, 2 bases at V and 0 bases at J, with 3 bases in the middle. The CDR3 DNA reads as TGCGCCAGCAGCTTTGACTCTGGGGCCAACGTCCTGACTTTC. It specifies CASSFDSGANVLTF.

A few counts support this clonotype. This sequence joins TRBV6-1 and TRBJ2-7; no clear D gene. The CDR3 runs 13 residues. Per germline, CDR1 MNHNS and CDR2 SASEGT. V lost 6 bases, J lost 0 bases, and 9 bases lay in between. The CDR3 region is CASRRADSYEQYF. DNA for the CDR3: TGTGCCAGCAGAAGGGCAGACTCCTACGAGCAGTACTTC.

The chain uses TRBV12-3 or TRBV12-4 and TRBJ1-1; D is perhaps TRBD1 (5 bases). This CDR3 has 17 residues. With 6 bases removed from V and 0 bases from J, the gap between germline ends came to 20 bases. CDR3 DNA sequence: TGTGCCAGCAGCTTACCGACGTCAGGGCGGGTGAACACTGAAGCTTTCTTT. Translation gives CASSLPTSGRVNTEAFF.

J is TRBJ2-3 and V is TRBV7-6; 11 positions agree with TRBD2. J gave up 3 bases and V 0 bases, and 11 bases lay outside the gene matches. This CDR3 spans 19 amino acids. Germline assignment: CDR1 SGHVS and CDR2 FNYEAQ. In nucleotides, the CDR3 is TGTGCCAGCAGCTTAGCTGAGGGACTAGCGGCCCTTGTGACAGATACGCAGTATTTT. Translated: CASSLAEGLAALVTDTQYF.

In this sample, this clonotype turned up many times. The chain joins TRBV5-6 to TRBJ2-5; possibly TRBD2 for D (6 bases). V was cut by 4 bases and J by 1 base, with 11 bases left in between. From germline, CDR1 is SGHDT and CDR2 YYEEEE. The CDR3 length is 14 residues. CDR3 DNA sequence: TGTGCCAGCAGCAAAAGACTAGTCCAAGAGACCCAGTACTTC. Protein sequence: CASSKRLVQETQYF.

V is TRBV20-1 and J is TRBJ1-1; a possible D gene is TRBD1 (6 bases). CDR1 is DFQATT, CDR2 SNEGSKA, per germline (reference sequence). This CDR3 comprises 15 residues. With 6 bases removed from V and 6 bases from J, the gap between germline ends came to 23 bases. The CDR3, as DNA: TGCAGTGCGCTTCCCGCGGGGGCTGTGTATGCTGAAGCTTTCTTT. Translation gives CSALPAGAVYAEAFF.

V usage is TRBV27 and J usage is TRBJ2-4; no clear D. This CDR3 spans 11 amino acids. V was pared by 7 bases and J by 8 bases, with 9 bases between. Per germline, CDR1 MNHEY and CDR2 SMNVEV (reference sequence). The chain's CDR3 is CASTNRHIQYF. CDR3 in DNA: TGTGCCAGCACCAATCGGCACATTCAGTACTTC.

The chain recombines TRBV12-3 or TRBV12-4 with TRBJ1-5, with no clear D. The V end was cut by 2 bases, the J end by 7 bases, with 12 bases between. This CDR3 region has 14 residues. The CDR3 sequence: CASSLLLVGQPQHF. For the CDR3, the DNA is TGTGCCAGCAGTTTATTATTGGTTGGGCAGCCCCAGCATTTT.

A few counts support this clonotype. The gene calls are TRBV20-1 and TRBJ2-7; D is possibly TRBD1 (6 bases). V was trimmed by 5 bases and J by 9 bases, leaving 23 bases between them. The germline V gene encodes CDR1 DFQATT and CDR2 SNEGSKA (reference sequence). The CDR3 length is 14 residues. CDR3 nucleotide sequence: TGCAGTGCTGGGGCCGGGACATCCCGGCCGGGGCAGTACTTC. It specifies CSAGAGTSRPGQYF.